Following are 25 T cell receptor beta chains from one sample sequenced in a study of beta chain features in type 1 diabetes. Study-wide results and limits: TCRB CDR3 length was moderately but significantly reduced in all four CD4+ subsets of Type 1 diabetes patients.

Sequenced material consisted of expressed TCRB transcripts (all of the isolated RNA was reverse transcribed). Clones were read by immunoSEQ multiplex PCR, and TCRdb kept only the in-frame ones, dropping some. The table shows 65,000 to 85,000 clones, with about 50% occurring only once. For these receptors, no antigen is known. The sequenced sample consisted of central memory CD4+ T cells from blood. All receptors come from a young man with type 1 diabetes.

This clone was seen once. The genes are TRBV15 and TRBJ2-1; no firm D call. This CDR3 is 11 amino acids long. Germline loops: CDR1 LNHNV, CDR2 YYDKDF (reference sequence). The V and J ends lost 0 bases and 8 bases respectively, with 2 bases between them. CDR3 sequence reads: CATSRDYEQFF. The DNA of the CDR3 is TGTGCCACCAGCAGAGACTATGAGCAGTTCTTC. Variable domain in full (rest from reference TRBV15 and TRBJ2-1): DAMVIQNPRYQVTQFGKPVTLSCSQTLNHNVMYWYQQKSSQAPKLLFHYYDKDFNNEADTPDNFQSRRPNTSFCFLDIRSPGLGDTAMYLCATSRDYEQFFGPGTRLTVL.

V and J are TRBV5-1 and TRBJ2-7, with 8 bases aligning to TRBD1. The length of the CDR3 is 16 residues. Germline-derived CDR1 and CDR2 are SGHRS and YFSETQ. V was pared by 0 bases and J by 2 bases, with 7 bases of the junction left unmatched. The CDR3 DNA reads TGCGCCAGCAGCTTGGGACCGGACAGGGAGACCTACGAGCAGTACTTC. The encoded protein is CASSLGPDRETYEQYF.

The chain is built from TRBV2 and TRBJ2-1; TRBD2 might be the D (5 bases). V lost 6 bases, J lost 5 bases, and 17 bases lay in between. The CDR3 length is 15 residues. Germline values: CDR1 SNHLY, CDR2 FYNNEI. The CDR3 here is CASSGGNDGHNEQFF. In nucleotides, the CDR3 is TGTGCCAGCAGCGGAGGCAACGACGGACACAATGAGCAGTTCTTC.

Concerning this clone: In this CDR3 the conserved last residue, phenylalanine or tryptophan, is missing, so a read error is likely. The DNA is omitted, as the CDR3 cannot be located on it reliably, and the CDR3 follows TCRdb's listing. The V call is TRBV21-1, the J call TRBJ2-7; no check of the table's D call, TRBD1, against the DNA was made. TRBV21-1 is a documented pseudogene. With termini counted, the CDR3 has 11 amino acids. CDR3 sequence reads: CASSEPGQGRL.

This clone was counted only a few times. V gene TRBV5-1 combines with J gene TRBJ1-2; maybe TRBD1 (6 bases). This CDR3 region has 16 residues. Germline assignment: CDR1 SGHRS and CDR2 YFSETQ. Trimming stripped 1 base from V and 3 bases from J, with 16 bases between. As DNA, the CDR3 is TGCGCCAGCAGCTTGTCACCCGGGGGGGCAGACTATGGCTACACCTTC. Its translation: CASSLSPGGADYGYTF. The complete variable domain, with remaining parts taken from reference TRBV5-1 and TRBJ1-2, reads KAGVTQTPRYLIKTRGQQVTLSCSPISGHRSVSWYQQTPGQGLQFLFEYFSETQRNKGNFPGRFSGRQFSNSRSEMNVSTLELGDSALYLCASSLSPGGADYGYTFGSGTRLTVV.

The chain couples TRBV18 to TRBJ2-5; no reliable D call. Trimming removed 1 base from V and 2 bases from J, with 8 bases in between. This CDR3 comprises 14 residues. Per germline, CDR1 KGHSH and CDR2 LQKENI. CDR3 DNA: TGTGCCAGCTCACCACTGGCGGAACAAGAGACCCAGTACTTC. Protein: CASSPLAEQETQYF.

This clone was picked up a small number of times. This sequence joins TRBV7-9 and TRBJ1-5, with D unresolved. The V end was cut by 2 bases, the J end by 5 bases, with 16 bases between. The CDR3 totals 16 residues. From germline, CDR1 is SEHNR and CDR2 FQNEAQ (reference sequence). The CDR3 here is CASSLIPQRSHQPQHF. The CDR3 nucleotides read TGTGCCAGCAGCTTAATCCCCCAGCGATCGCATCAGCCCCAGCATTTT.

J is TRBJ2-2 and V is TRBV29-1, with 10 bases that match TRBD1. V shed 4 bases, J shed 6 bases, and the junction held 8 bases outside the gene matches. Germline-derived CDR1 and CDR2 are SQVTM and ANQGSEA. The CDR3 runs to 15 residues. As DNA, the CDR3 is TGCAGCGTTGTAAGTCCAGGACAGGGGGCCGGGGAGCTGTTTTTT. Amino acids: CSVVSPGQGAGELFF.

The CDR3 DNA reads as TGTGCCAGCAGCTTAGCGCGCGGGTTCGCGGAGACCCAGTACTTC. It codes for CASSLARGFAETQYF. The chain has TRBV11-3 and TRBJ2-5; a possible D gene is TRBD2 (5 bases). Germline assignment: CDR1 SGHNT and CDR2 YENEEA. The CDR3 runs 15 residues. V dropped 1 base and J dropped 5 bases, with 14 bases sitting between them.

The table lists this clone with a few counts. This sequence joins TRBV19 and TRBJ2-3; TRBD1 matches at 10 bases. The CDR3 is made up of 14 amino acids. Trimming took 5 bases from V and 5 from J; bases not matched to a gene: 4. In germline, CDR1 is LNHDA, CDR2 SQIVND (reference sequence). The CDR3 spells CASSSRDRGDTQYF. The CDR3 nucleotides read TGTGCCAGTAGTTCCCGGGACAGGGGAGATACGCAGTATTTT.

The chain employs TRBV6-1 and TRBJ2-7; TRBD1 agrees at 9 bases. This CDR3 comprises 15 residues. Per germline, CDR1 MNHNS and CDR2 SASEGT. Germline trimming cut 6 bases from V and 2 bases from J; bases unmatched to any gene: 8. The CDR3 sequence is CASRPGTGYAYEQYF. CDR3 sequence (DNA): TGTGCCAGCAGGCCCGGGACAGGGTATGCCTACGAGCAGTACTTC.

Concerning this clone: Other DNA sequences from this sample encode an identical CDR3 as well. This rearrangement joins TRBV6-1 to TRBJ2-1, with 10 bases fitting TRBD2. Germline V lookup: CDR1 MNHNS, CDR2 SASEGT. V lost 0 bases and J lost 7; bases outside the gene matches: 6. The CDR3 spans 16 residues. CDR3 protein: CASSEARTSGRNEQFF. The CDR3, as DNA: TGTGCCAGCAGTGAAGCACGGACTAGCGGTAGAAATGAGCAGTTCTTC.

V is TRBV9 and J is TRBJ2-5; D ambiguous. Matching the DNA end better, TRBJ2-7 makes the J call doubtful. The CDR3 extends over 15 amino acids. Germline CDR1 and CDR2: SGDLS and YYNGEE. CDR3 bases: TGTGCCAGCAGCGAGCCCTTGCCGAGCGCCTACGAGCAGTACTTC. It is translated as CASSEPLPSAYEQYF.

The V call is TRBV10-3, the J call TRBJ2-1; 7 bases match TRBD1. The CDR3 consists of 14 residues. Trimming took 10 bases from V and 0 from J; bases not matched to a gene: 6. The germline CDR1 and CDR2 sequences are ENHRY and SYGVKD. In DNA, the CDR3 is TGTGCCACCTCGGGACAGAGCTCCTACAATGAGCAGTTCTTC. Amino acids: CATSGQSSYNEQFF.

The V gene is TRBV10-2, the J gene TRBJ1-5; D may be TRBD1 (5 bases). Germline CDR1 is WSHSY and CDR2 is SAAADI. V lost 11 bases to trimming and J lost 5 bases, with 16 bases between them. The CDR3 runs 13 residues. Written as DNA, the CDR3 is TGCGCCGGTGGGCCCAGGGAGGATCAGCCCCAGCATTTT. Amino acids: CAGGPREDQPQHF.

The CDR3 DNA reads TGTGCCAGTCTGGCTTCGACCGCCCCCAGGGAGAGAGGGGAGAGGGGGAGCAATCAGCCCCAGCATTTT. This sequence encodes CASLASTAPRERGERGSNQPQHF. The chain has TRBV19 and TRBJ1-5, with D possibly TRBD1 on 6 matching bases. The CDR3 extends over 23 amino acids. Trimming pared 8 bases from V and 1 base from J, leaving 39 bases between. In germline, CDR1 is LNHDA, CDR2 SQIVND (reference sequence).

The chain has TRBV5-1 and TRBJ2-1; 9 nucleotides match TRBD2. Germline-derived CDR1 and CDR2 are SGHRS and YFSETQ. Unmatched junction bases numbered 1, after V lost 3 bases and J lost 0 bases. The CDR3 consists of 15 residues. The DNA for the CDR3 is TGCGCCAGCAGCTCGGGACTAGCCTCCTACAATGAGCAGTTCTTC. Translating gives CASSSGLASYNEQFF.

This clone was found a few times. The rearrangement links TRBV10-3 to TRBJ2-2; 10 positions agree with TRBD1. CDR1 and CDR2 from the germline V gene are ENHRY and SYGVKD. V trimming: 10 bases; J trimming: 0 bases; junction bases outside the gene matches: 8. The CDR3 length is 16 residues. In DNA form, the CDR3 reads TGTGCCAGCCAACCGGGACAGGGGTCGAACACCGGGGAGCTGTTTTTT. This gives the protein CASQPGQGSNTGELFF.

The CDR3 reads CASSISGGREQYF. In DNA, the CDR3 is TGTGCCAGTAGTATTTCAGGTGGGCGCGAGCAGTACTTC. The chain combines TRBV19 with TRBJ2-7; no firm D call. Germline V gene sequence: CDR1 LNHDA, CDR2 SQIVND (reference sequence). Trimming shortened V by 3 bases and J by 6 bases, and 12 bases separated the two germline ends. The CDR3 sequence is 13 residues long.

The J gene is TRBJ2-1, the V gene TRBV6-1; D remains ambiguous. Germline V gives CDR1 MNHNS, CDR2 SASEGT. The CDR3 contains 13 residues. The germline V and J ends were trimmed by 4 bases and 4 bases, with 8 bases remaining between them. CDR3 in amino acids: CASSGQKYNEQFF. In DNA, the CDR3 is TGTGCCAGCAGTGGGCAGAAGTACAATGAGCAGTTCTTC.

This chain uses TRBV6-5 with TRBJ1-1, with unresolved D. CDR1 is MNHEY and CDR2 is SVGAGI in the germline V gene. The CDR3 sequence is 14 residues long. Deletions cut 0 bases from V and 0 bases from J, with 5 bases between. The CDR3: CASSYSQMNTEAFF. The CDR3 nucleotides read TGTGCCAGCAGTTACTCACAGATGAACACTGAAGCTTTCTTT.

The J gene is TRBJ2-1, the V gene TRBV13; 7 nucleotides align to TRBD1. V lost 4 bases and J lost 4; bases outside the gene matches: 1. The germline V gene encodes CDR1 PRHDT and CDR2 FYEKMQ (reference sequence). This CDR3 has 13 residues. The CDR3 here is CASSSDRYNEQFF. CDR3 sequence (DNA): TGTGCCAGCAGCTCGGACAGGTACAATGAGCAGTTCTTC.

The chain employs TRBV2 and TRBJ2-5, with 13 bases lining up with TRBD2. The CDR3 extends over 16 amino acids. With V trimmed by 6 bases and J by 5 bases, 9 bases remained unmatched. Germline CDR1 SNHLY, CDR2 FYNNEI. CDR3: CASRPPTSGGWETQYF. CDR3 nucleotides: TGTGCCAGCAGGCCACCGACTAGCGGGGGGTGGGAGACCCAGTACTTC.

This sequence joins TRBV6-5 and TRBJ1-1; D uncertain. In germline, CDR1 is MNHEY, CDR2 SVGAGI. CDR3 length: 13 residues. The ends were cut back, 7 bases at V and 1 base at J, with 10 bases in the middle. The CDR3 loop reads CASKYTPNTEAFF. CDR3 sequence (DNA): TGTGCCAGCAAGTATACACCGAACACTGAAGCTTTCTTT.

This clone was recorded a few times. The genes are TRBV5-1 and TRBJ2-7; the match to TRBD1 covers 11 bases. Trimming took 4 bases from V and 5 from J; bases not matched to a gene: 8. CDR1 is SGHRS and CDR2 is YFSETQ in the germline V gene. The CDR3 length is 15 residues. The CDR3 sequence: CASSPQDRGLNEQYF. DNA of the CDR3: TGCGCCAGCAGCCCCCAGGACAGGGGGCTGAACGAGCAGTACTTC.